Listed below are T cell receptor beta chains from one sample, sequenced in a study of CD8 T cells in ankylosing spondylitis. TCRdb ran MiXCR on the 5' RACE reads and lists one entry per CDR3 protein. The table includes approximately 350,000 distinct CDR3 sequences, 20% detected once. The sample was blood, either unsorted or a sorted T cell fraction (not recorded which). The receptors were sampled from a male donor with ankylosing spondylitis or in good health (not recorded which). The CDR3 runs from the conserved cysteine through the conserved F or W. The D gene is left open where the match is weak. Only part of the rows carry a size: once, few, many, or a class if the clone is expanded.

j_call: TRBJ1-4; clone_size: .; v_call: TRBV12-3/TRBV12-4; d_call: .; cdr3_nt: TGTGCCAGCAGTTTAGCGCCTCAGGGTATTTCGAGGGGAAAACTGTTTTTT; cdr3_aa: CASSLAPQGISRGKLFF
j_call: TRBJ2-1; clone_size: .; v_call: TRBV5-5; d_call: .; cdr3_nt: TGTGCCAGCAGCTTGGGAGTAAGGCAATATCAGTTCTTC; cdr3_aa: CASSLGVRQYQFF
j_call: TRBJ2-7; clone_size: few; v_call: TRBV27; d_call: .; cdr3_nt: TGTGCCAGCAGTTCCGCGGAAAGCGTCAACAACGAGCAGTACTTC; cdr3_aa: CASSSAESVNNEQYF
j_call: TRBJ2-5; clone_size: few; v_call: TRBV4-2; d_call: .; cdr3_nt: TGTGCCAGCAGCCCCCTGGACTCGCCCCAAGAGACCCAGTACTTC; cdr3_aa: CASSPLDSPQETQYF
j_call: TRBJ2-1; clone_size: .; v_call: TRBV19; d_call: .; cdr3_nt: TGTGCCACCAAGGGGCCACCAGACAATGAGCAGTTCTTC; cdr3_aa: CATKGPPDNEQFF
j_call: TRBJ2-5; clone_size: .; v_call: TRBV20-1; d_call: .; cdr3_nt: TGCAGTGCTAGCCCGGGCGTGGAGACCCAGTACTTC; cdr3_aa: CSASPGVETQYF
j_call: TRBJ2-3; clone_size: .; v_call: TRBV7-9; d_call: TRBD1; cdr3_nt: TGTGCCAGCAAAGGACAGGGAGGCACAGATACGCAGTATTTT; cdr3_aa: CASKGQGGTDTQYF
j_call: TRBJ2-3; clone_size: .; v_call: TRBV20-1; d_call: .; cdr3_nt: TGCAGTGCTAGAATGGACTTCACAGATACGCAGTATTTT; cdr3_aa: CSARMDFTDTQYF
j_call: TRBJ2-3; clone_size: .; v_call: TRBV5-6; d_call: .; cdr3_nt: TGTGCCAGCAGCACGTCCCTTTTTAGCACAGATACGCAGTATTTT; cdr3_aa: CASSTSLFSTDTQYF
j_call: TRBJ2-1; clone_size: .; v_call: TRBV3-1; d_call: TRBD2; cdr3_nt: TGTGCCAGCAGCCAAGAGACTAGCGGGCATGAGCAGTTCTTC; cdr3_aa: CASSQETSGHEQFF
j_call: TRBJ2-3; clone_size: .; v_call: TRBV5-6; d_call: TRBD1; cdr3_nt: TGTGCCAGTCAGGTAGGACAGGGGGCAGGCACAGATACGCAGTATTTT; cdr3_aa: CASQVGQGAGTDTQYF
j_call: TRBJ2-3; clone_size: .; v_call: TRBV6-2/TRBV6-3; d_call: .; cdr3_nt: TGTGCCAGCAGTTATTTAGCCGGGGATACGCAGTATTTT; cdr3_aa: CASSYLAGDTQYF
j_call: TRBJ2-2; clone_size: few; v_call: TRBV7-3; d_call: TRBD1; cdr3_nt: TGTGCCAGCAGCCCCCCGTCCCGGGACAGCACCAACACCGGGGAGCTGTTTTTT; cdr3_aa: CASSPPSRDSTNTGELFF
j_call: TRBJ2-3; clone_size: .; v_call: TRBV5-1; d_call: TRBD2; cdr3_nt: TGCGCCAGCAGTTTCCCAAAGGCTAGCGGGAGCACAGATACGCAGTATTTT; cdr3_aa: CASSFPKASGSTDTQYF
j_call: TRBJ2-2; clone_size: many; v_call: TRBV24-1; d_call: TRBD1; cdr3_nt: TGTGCCACCAGCTCTCCCGGGACAGCGAACACCGGGGAGCTGTTTTTT; cdr3_aa: CATSSPGTANTGELFF
j_call: TRBJ2-3; clone_size: .; v_call: TRBV6-1; d_call: .; cdr3_nt: TGTGCCAGCAGTGCGTTTGGGGGCAGCACAGATACGCAGTATTTT; cdr3_aa: CASSAFGGSTDTQYF
j_call: TRBJ2-7; clone_size: few; v_call: TRBV5-8; d_call: TRBD1; cdr3_nt: TGTGCCAGCAGCTTGGGGACAGGGGTAGGCGAGCAGTACTTC; cdr3_aa: CASSLGTGVGEQYF
j_call: TRBJ2-1; clone_size: few; v_call: TRBV12-3/TRBV12-4; d_call: TRBD2; cdr3_nt: TGTGCCAGCAGTTTAGGAGGCGGGGGGGCTTTTGGTGAGCAGTTCTTC; cdr3_aa: CASSLGGGGAFGEQFF
j_call: TRBJ1-1; clone_size: few; v_call: TRBV9; d_call: .; cdr3_nt: TGTGCCAGCAGCTCCAAGGGTGCGATCACTGAAGCTTTCTTT; cdr3_aa: CASSSKGAITEAFF
j_call: TRBJ2-1; clone_size: .; v_call: TRBV12-2; d_call: .; cdr3_nt: TGTGCAAGTCGCTTAGGGCTCGAGGGGTTCCCATACAATGAGCAGTTCTTC; cdr3_aa: CASRLGLEGFPYNEQFF
j_call: TRBJ2-1; clone_size: few; v_call: TRBV27; d_call: .; cdr3_nt: TGTGCCAGCAGTATACAGGGGGGGTACAATGAGCAGTTCTTC; cdr3_aa: CASSIQGGYNEQFF
j_call: TRBJ2-5; clone_size: .; v_call: TRBV25-1; d_call: TRBD1; cdr3_nt: TGTGCCAGCAGCCGGGACAGGGTGCGGGAGACCCAGTACTTC; cdr3_aa: CASSRDRVRETQYF
j_call: TRBJ2-7; clone_size: .; v_call: TRBV4-1; d_call: .; cdr3_nt: TGCGCCAGCAGTCCAGAACAGGGACTCCTCTACGAGCAGTACTTC; cdr3_aa: CASSPEQGLLYEQYF
j_call: TRBJ2-1; clone_size: .; v_call: TRBV29-1; d_call: .; cdr3_nt: TGCAGCGTTCCGGGCGACAACTCCTACAATGAGCAGTTCTTC; cdr3_aa: CSVPGDNSYNEQFF
j_call: TRBJ2-2; clone_size: few; v_call: TRBV10-2; d_call: .; cdr3_nt: TGCGCCAGCAGTGAGTCGGCGTCCCTAAACACCGGGGAGCTGTTTTTT; cdr3_aa: CASSESASLNTGELFF
j_call: TRBJ2-3; clone_size: few; v_call: TRBV28; d_call: .; cdr3_nt: TGTGCCAGCATCCCCTTATGGGGGAGCACAGATACGCAGTATTTT; cdr3_aa: CASIPLWGSTDTQYF
j_call: TRBJ2-5; clone_size: .; v_call: TRBV5-8; d_call: .; cdr3_nt: TGTGCCAGCAGCCTACAGCGGTACCAAGAGACCCAGTACTTC; cdr3_aa: CASSLQRYQETQYF
j_call: TRBJ2-1; clone_size: .; v_call: TRBV7-9; d_call: TRBD2; cdr3_nt: TGTGCCAGCAGCCTAGCGGGGGGCCGGTATGAGCAGTTCTTC; cdr3_aa: CASSLAGGRYEQFF
j_call: TRBJ1-1; clone_size: .; v_call: TRBV9; d_call: .; cdr3_nt: TGTGCCAGCAGCGTAGGGGGGGCTACTGAAGCTTTCTTT; cdr3_aa: CASSVGGATEAFF
j_call: TRBJ2-2; clone_size: once; v_call: TRBV4-1; d_call: .; cdr3_nt: TGCGCCAGCAGCCAAGTGGGGGCAGGGCGGTATCACGGGGAGCTGTTTTTT; cdr3_aa: CASSQVGAGRYHGELFF
j_call: TRBJ2-1; clone_size: .; v_call: TRBV12-3/TRBV12-4; d_call: .; cdr3_nt: TGTGCCAGCAGGTCGGACTACAATGAGCAGTTCTTC; cdr3_aa: CASRSDYNEQFF
j_call: TRBJ1-1; clone_size: .; v_call: TRBV30; d_call: .; cdr3_nt: TGTGCCAGAGCCCGGGGCACTGAAGCTTTCTTT; cdr3_aa: CARARGTEAFF
j_call: TRBJ2-7; clone_size: .; v_call: TRBV7-9; d_call: TRBD1; cdr3_nt: TGTGCCAGCAGCTGGACAGGGGATGGGGAGCAGTACTTC; cdr3_aa: CASSWTGDGEQYF
j_call: TRBJ1-6; clone_size: .; v_call: TRBV5-1; d_call: TRBD1; cdr3_nt: TGCGCCAGCAGCTCGGGACAGACACCCCTCCACTTT; cdr3_aa: CASSSGQTPLHF
j_call: TRBJ2-7; clone_size: few; v_call: TRBV4-1; d_call: .; cdr3_nt: TGCGCCAGCAGCCAAGATGGCAGGGGAGGTGCCGAGCAGTACTTC; cdr3_aa: CASSQDGRGGAEQYF
j_call: TRBJ2-1; clone_size: .; v_call: TRBV3-1; d_call: TRBD2; cdr3_nt: TGTGCCAGCAGCGGGGAGACTAGCGGGGGGGCCAACTACAATGAGCAGTTCTTC; cdr3_aa: CASSGETSGGANYNEQFF
j_call: TRBJ2-1; clone_size: medium-sized; v_call: TRBV20-1; d_call: .; cdr3_nt: TGCAGTGCTAGAGAAGGCAGCGTAGACCACAATGAGCAGTTCTTC; cdr3_aa: CSAREGSVDHNEQFF
j_call: TRBJ2-7; clone_size: .; v_call: TRBV4-1; d_call: .; cdr3_nt: TGCGCCAGCAGCCAAGATTGGGGCCTGCCTTCCTACGAGCAGTACTTC; cdr3_aa: CASSQDWGLPSYEQYF
j_call: TRBJ2-3; clone_size: .; v_call: TRBV28; d_call: .; cdr3_nt: TGTGCCAGCAGTCACAGGGTGATGAGAGATACGCAGTATTTT; cdr3_aa: CASSHRVMRDTQYF
j_call: TRBJ2-3; clone_size: .; v_call: TRBV27; d_call: .; cdr3_nt: TGTGCCAGCAGCTACGGACCCAATCCCACAGATACGCAGTATTTT; cdr3_aa: CASSYGPNPTDTQYF
j_call: TRBJ2-1; clone_size: few; v_call: TRBV5-4; d_call: .; cdr3_nt: TGTGCCAGCAGCTGGGGGGTTGTGGCCTACAATGAGCAGTTCTTC; cdr3_aa: CASSWGVVAYNEQFF
j_call: TRBJ2-3; clone_size: few; v_call: TRBV28; d_call: TRBD2; cdr3_nt: TGTGCCAGCAGCACAGGGACTAGCGGGGGCCACGGAAATACGCAGTATTTT; cdr3_aa: CASSTGTSGGHGNTQYF
j_call: TRBJ2-6; clone_size: .; v_call: TRBV9; d_call: .; cdr3_nt: TGTGCCAGCAGCGTAGTTAGGGCTGGGGCCAACGTCCTGACTTTC; cdr3_aa: CASSVVRAGANVLTF
j_call: TRBJ2-6; clone_size: .; v_call: TRBV28; d_call: .; cdr3_nt: TGTGCCACCTTTGCACTCTCTGGGGCCAACGTCCTGACTTTC; cdr3_aa: CATFALSGANVLTF
j_call: TRBJ2-5; clone_size: .; v_call: TRBV7-9; d_call: .; cdr3_nt: TGTGCCAGCAGCCACCTCCCGGGACCCGGGGAGACCCAGTACTTC; cdr3_aa: CASSHLPGPGETQYF